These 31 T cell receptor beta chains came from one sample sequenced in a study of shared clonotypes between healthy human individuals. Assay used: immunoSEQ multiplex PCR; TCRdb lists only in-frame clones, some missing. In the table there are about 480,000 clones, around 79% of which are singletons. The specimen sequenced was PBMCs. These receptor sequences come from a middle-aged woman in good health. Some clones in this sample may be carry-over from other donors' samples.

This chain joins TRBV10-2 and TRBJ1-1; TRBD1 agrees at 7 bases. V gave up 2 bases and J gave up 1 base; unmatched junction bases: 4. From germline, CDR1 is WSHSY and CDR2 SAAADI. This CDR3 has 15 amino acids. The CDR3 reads CASSETGARNTEAFF. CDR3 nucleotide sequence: TGCGCCAGCAGTGAGACAGGGGCACGGAACACTGAAGCTTTCTTT.

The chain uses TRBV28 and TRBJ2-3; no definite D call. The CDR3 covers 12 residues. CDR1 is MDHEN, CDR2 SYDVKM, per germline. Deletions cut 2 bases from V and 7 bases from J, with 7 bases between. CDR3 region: CASSLTWYTQYF. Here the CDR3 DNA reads TGTGCCAGCAGTTTAACTTGGTATACGCAGTATTTT. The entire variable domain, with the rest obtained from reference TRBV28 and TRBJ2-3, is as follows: DVKVTQSSRYLVKRTGEKVFLECVQDMDHENMFWYRQDPGLGLRLIYFSYDVKMKEKGDIPEGYSVSREKKERFSLILESASTNQTSMYLCASSLTWYTQYFGPGTRLTVL.

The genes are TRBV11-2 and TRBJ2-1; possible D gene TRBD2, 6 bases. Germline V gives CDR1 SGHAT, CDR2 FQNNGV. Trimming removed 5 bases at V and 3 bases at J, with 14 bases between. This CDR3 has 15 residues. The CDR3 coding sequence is TGTGCCAGCAGCCGGGACTTCTTTAACTACAATGAGCAGTTCTTC. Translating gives CASSRDFFNYNEQFF. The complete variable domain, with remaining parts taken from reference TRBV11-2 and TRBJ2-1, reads EAGVAQSPRYKIIEKRQSVAFWCNPISGHATLYWYQQILGQGPKLLIQFQNNGVVDDSQLPKDRFSAERLKGVDSTLKIQPAKLEDSAVYLCASSRDFFNYNEQFFGPGTRLTVL.

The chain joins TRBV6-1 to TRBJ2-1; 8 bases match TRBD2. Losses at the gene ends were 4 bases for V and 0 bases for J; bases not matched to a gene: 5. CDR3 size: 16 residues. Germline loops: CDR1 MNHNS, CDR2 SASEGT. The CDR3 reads CASSARGGLSYNEQFF. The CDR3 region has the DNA TGTGCCAGCAGTGCACGGGGGGGACTCTCCTACAATGAGCAGTTCTTC.

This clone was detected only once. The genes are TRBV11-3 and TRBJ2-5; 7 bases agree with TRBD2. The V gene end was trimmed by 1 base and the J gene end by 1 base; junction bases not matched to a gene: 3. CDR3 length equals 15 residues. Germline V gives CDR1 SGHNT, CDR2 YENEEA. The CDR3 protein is CASSLGASGQETQYF. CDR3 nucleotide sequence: TGTGCCAGCAGCTTAGGTGCTAGCGGCCAAGAGACCCAGTACTTC.

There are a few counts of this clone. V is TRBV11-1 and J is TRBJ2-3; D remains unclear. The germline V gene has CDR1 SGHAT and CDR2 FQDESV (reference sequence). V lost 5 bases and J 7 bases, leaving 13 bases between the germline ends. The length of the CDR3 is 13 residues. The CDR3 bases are TGTGCCAGCAGCCCCGTTCTAGGGAATACGCAGTATTTT. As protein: CASSPVLGNTQYF.

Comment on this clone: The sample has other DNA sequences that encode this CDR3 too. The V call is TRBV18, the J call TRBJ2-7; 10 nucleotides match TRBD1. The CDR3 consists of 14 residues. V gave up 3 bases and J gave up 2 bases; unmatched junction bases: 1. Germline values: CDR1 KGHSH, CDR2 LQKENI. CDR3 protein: CASSPGTGAYEQYF. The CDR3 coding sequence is TGTGCCAGCTCACCCGGGACAGGGGCCTACGAGCAGTACTTC.

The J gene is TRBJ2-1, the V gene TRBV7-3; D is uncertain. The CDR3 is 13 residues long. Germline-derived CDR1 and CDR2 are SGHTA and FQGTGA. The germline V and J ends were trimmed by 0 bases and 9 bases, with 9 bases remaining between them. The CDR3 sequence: CASSLTGMGEQFF. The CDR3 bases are TGTGCCAGCAGCTTAACGGGAATGGGTGAGCAGTTCTTC.

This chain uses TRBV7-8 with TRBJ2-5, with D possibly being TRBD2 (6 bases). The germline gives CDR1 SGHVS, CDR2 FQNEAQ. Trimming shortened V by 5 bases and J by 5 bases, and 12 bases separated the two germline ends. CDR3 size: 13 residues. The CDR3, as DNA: TGTGCCAGCAGCGTGGGACTGTTCGAGACCCAGTACTTC. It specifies CASSVGLFETQYF.

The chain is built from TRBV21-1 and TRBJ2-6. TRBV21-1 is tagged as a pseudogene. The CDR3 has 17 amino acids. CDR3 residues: CASSKREKGSGANVLTF. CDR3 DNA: TGTGCCAGCAGCAAAAGGGAGAAGGGGTCTGGGGCCAACGTCCTGACTTTC.

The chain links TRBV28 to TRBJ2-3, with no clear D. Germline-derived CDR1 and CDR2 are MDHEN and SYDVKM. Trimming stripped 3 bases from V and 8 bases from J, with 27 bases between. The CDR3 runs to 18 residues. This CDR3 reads CASSFLGLRRNAYGTQYF. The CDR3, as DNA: TGTGCCAGCAGTTTTCTAGGTCTTCGGCGAAACGCTTACGGTACGCAGTATTTT. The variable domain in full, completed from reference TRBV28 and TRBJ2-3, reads DVKVTQSSRYLVKRTGEKVFLECVQDMDHENMFWYRQDPGLGLRLIYFSYDVKMKEKGDIPEGYSVSREKKERFSLILESASTNQTSMYLCASSFLGLRRNAYGTQYFGPGTRLTVL.

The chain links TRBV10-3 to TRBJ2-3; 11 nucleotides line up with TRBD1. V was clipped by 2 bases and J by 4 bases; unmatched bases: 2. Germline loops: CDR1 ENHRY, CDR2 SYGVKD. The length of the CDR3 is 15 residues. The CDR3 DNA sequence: TGTGCCATCAGTGAGGCGGGACAGGGGGCAGATACGCAGTATTTT. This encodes CAISEAGQGADTQYF.

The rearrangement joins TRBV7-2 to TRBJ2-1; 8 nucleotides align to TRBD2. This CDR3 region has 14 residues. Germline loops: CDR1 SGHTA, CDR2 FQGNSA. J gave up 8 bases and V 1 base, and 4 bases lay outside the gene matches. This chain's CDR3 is CASSLVSGSDEQFF. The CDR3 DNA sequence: TGTGCCAGCAGCTTAGTGAGCGGGAGCGATGAGCAGTTCTTC.

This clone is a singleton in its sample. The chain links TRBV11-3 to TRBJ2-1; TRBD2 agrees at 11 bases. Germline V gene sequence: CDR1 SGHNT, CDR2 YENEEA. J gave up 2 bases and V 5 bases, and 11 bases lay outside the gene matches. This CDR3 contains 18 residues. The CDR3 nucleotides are TGTGCCAGCAGCATAACCGGGACTAGCGGAAATGCCTACAATGAGCAGTTCTTC. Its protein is CASSITGTSGNAYNEQFF.

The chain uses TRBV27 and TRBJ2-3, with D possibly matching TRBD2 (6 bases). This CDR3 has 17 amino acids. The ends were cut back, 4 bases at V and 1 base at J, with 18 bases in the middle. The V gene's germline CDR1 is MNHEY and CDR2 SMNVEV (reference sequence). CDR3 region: CASSSPRGASGTDTQYF. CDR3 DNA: TGTGCCAGCAGTTCTCCGAGAGGTGCTAGCGGCACAGATACGCAGTATTTT.

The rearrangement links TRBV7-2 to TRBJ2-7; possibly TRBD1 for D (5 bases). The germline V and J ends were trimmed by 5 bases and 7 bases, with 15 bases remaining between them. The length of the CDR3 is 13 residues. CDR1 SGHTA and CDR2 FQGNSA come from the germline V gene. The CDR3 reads CASSPGSVGEQYF. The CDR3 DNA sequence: TGTGCCAGCAGCCCAGGGTCGGTCGGAGAGCAGTACTTC.

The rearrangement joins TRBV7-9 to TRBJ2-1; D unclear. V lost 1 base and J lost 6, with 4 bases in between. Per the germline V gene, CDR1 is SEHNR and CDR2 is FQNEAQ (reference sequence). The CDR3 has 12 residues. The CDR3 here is CASSLVTNEQFF. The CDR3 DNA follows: TGTGCCAGCAGCTTAGTAACCAATGAGCAGTTCTTC.

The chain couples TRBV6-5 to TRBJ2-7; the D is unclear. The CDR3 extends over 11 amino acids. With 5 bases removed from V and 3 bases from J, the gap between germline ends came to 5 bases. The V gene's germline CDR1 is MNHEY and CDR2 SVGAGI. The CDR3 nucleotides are TGTGCCAGCAGTGCAGGCTACGAGCAGTACTTC. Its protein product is CASSAGYEQYF.

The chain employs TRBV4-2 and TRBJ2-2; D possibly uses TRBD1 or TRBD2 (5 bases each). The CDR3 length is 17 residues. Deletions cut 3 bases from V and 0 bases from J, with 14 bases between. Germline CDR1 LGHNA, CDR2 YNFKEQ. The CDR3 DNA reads TGTGCCAGCAGCCATCCCGGGGACCCAGCGAACACCGGGGAGCTGTTTTTT. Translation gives CASSHPGDPANTGELFF.

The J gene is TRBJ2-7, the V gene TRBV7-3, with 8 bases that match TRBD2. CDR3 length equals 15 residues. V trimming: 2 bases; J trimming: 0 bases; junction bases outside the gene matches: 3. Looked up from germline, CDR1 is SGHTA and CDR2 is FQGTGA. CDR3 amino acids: CASSLAGGSSYEQYF. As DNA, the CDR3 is TGTGCCAGCAGCTTAGCGGGAGGCTCCTCCTACGAGCAGTACTTC.

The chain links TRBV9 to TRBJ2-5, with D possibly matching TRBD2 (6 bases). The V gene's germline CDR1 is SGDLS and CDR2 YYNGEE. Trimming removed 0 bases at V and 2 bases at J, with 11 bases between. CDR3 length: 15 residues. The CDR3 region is CASSVGAGFQETQYF. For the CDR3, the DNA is TGTGCCAGCAGCGTAGGGGCGGGATTTCAAGAGACCCAGTACTTC.

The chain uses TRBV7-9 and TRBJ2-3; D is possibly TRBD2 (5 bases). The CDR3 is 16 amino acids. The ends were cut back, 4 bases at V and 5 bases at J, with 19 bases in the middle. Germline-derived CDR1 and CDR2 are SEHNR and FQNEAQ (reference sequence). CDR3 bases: TGTGCCAGCAGCTCCGCGGACTTAAGACGGGGAGATACGCAGTATTTT. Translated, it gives CASSSADLRRGDTQYF.

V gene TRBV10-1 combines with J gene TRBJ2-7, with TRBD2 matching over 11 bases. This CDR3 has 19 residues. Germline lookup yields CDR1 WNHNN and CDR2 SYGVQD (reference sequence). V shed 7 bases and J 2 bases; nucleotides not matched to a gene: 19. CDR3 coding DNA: TGCGCCAGCACACAAACCCCGAGACTAGCGGGGTGGGCTCCCTACGAGCAGTACTTC. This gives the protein CASTQTPRLAGWAPYEQYF.

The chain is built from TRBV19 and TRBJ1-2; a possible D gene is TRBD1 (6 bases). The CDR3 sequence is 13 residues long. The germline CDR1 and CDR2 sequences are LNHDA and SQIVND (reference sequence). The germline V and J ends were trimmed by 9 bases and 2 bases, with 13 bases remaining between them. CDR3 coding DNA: TGTGCCAGCGAGGGGGGTTTGAACTATGGCTACACCTTC. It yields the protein CASEGGLNYGYTF.

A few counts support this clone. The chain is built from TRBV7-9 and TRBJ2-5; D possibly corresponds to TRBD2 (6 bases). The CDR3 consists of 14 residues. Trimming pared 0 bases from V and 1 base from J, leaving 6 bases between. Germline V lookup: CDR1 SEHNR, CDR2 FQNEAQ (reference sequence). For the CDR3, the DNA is TGTGCCAGCAGCTTAGCGGGGGGCCAAGAGACCCAGTACTTC. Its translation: CASSLAGGQETQYF.

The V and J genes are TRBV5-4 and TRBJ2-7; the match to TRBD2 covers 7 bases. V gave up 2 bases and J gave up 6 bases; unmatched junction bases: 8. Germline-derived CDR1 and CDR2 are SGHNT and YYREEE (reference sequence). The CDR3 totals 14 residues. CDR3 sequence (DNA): TGTGCCAGCAGCTTCAGGACTAGTGGCGCCGAGCAGTACTTC. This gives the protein CASSFRTSGAEQYF.

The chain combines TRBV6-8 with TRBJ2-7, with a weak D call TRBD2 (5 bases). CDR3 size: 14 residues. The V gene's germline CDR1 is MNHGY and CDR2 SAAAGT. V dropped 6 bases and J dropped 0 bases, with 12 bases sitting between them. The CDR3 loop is CASSLSGPSYEQYF. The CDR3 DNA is TGTGCCAGCAGCCTAAGCGGACCCTCCTACGAGCAGTACTTC.

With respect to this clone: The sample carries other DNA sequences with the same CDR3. CDR3 region: CAWSVPETQYF. CDR3 nucleotide sequence: TGTGCCTGGAGTGTCCCGGAGACCCAGTACTTC. The chain links TRBV30 to TRBJ2-5; the D is unclear. The germline V gene has CDR1 GTSNPN and CDR2 SVGIG (reference sequence). The CDR3 runs to 11 residues. V was cut by 0 bases and J by 5 bases, with 4 bases left in between.

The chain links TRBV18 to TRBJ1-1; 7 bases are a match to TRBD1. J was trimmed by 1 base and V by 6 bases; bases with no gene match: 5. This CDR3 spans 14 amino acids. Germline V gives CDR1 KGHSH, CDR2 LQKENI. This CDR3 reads CASSRDRENTEAFF. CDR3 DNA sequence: TGTGCCAGCTCCCGGGACAGAGAGAACACTGAAGCTTTCTTT.

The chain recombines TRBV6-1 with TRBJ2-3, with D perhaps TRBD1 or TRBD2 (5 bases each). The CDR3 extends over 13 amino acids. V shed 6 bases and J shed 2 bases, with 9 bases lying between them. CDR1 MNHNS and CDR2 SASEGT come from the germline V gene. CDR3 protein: CASSQGTTDTQYF. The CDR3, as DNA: TGTGCCAGCAGCCAAGGGACCACAGATACGCAGTATTTT.

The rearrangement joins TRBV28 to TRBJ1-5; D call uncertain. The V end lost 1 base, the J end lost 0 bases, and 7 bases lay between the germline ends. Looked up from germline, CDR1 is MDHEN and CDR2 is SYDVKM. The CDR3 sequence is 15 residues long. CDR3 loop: CASSLSGDSNQPQHF. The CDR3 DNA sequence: TGTGCCAGCAGTTTATCGGGCGATAGCAATCAGCCCCAGCATTTT.